Described below is a single T cell receptor beta chain sequence and its context. These data belong to a study of OX40 agonist ivuxolimab in advanced cancers. The table came from immunoSEQ multiplex PCR; TCRdb's copy has only in-frame clones and leaves some out. The table lists about 98,000 clones, 70% to 90% of them singletons, with 0.8% to 0.9% in the top ten. The sequenced sample was CD4+ or CD8+ T cells sorted from blood, obtained in a trial of the OX40 agonist ivuxolimab. The origin of this receptor is an adult with an advanced solid tumor such as melanoma, head and neck, liver or kidney cancer.

CDR3 nucleotide sequence: TGCGCCAGCAGCGGGACTAGCGGGACTTACGAGCAGTACTTC. Its protein is CASSGTSGTYEQYF. The rearrangement uses TRBV10-1 and TRBJ2-7; 13 bases agree with TRBD2. V gave up 6 bases and J gave up 4 bases; unmatched junction bases: 3. Germline CDR1 reads WNHNN; CDR2 reads SYGVQD (reference sequence). The CDR3 extends over 14 amino acids.